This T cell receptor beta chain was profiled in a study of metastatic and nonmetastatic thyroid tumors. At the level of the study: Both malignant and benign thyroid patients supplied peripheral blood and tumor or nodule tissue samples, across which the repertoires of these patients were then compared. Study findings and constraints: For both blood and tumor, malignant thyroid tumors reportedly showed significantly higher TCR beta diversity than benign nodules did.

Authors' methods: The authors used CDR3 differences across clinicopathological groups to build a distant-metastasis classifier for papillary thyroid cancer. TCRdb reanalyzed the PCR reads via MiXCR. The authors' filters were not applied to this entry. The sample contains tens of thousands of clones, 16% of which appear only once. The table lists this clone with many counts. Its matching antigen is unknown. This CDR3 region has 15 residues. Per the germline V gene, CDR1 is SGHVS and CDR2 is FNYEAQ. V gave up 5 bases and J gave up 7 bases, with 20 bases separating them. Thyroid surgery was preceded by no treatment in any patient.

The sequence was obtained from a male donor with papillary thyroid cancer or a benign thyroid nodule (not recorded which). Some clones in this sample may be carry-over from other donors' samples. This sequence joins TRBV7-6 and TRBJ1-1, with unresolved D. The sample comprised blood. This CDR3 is CASSSGFNENGEAFF. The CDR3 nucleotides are TGTGCCAGCAGCAGCGGGTTTAATGAGAACGGTGAAGCTTTCTTT.